Listed here is a single TCR beta chain. Its target is unknown. This CDR3 region has 13 residues. V gave up 3 bases and J gave up 8 bases; unmatched junction bases: 8. CDR1 SGHRS and CDR2 YFSETQ come from the germline V gene. The entry originates in a study of OX40 agonist ivuxolimab in advanced cancers. Overall study context: Patients with prior anti-PD-1, anti-PD-L1 or anti-CTLA-4 therapy were eligible; 40% had some.

Broader study findings: Clones of CD4+ and CD8+ blood T cells grew by week 6 at doses of 0.1 to 3.0 mg/kg.

Using immunoSEQ multiplex PCR, the repertoire was profiled, and TCRdb retains in-frame clones only, with some absent. The table records tens of thousands of clones, about 89% of them present only once. Sequenced here: CD4+ or CD8+ T cells sorted from blood, sampled in a trial of the OX40 agonist ivuxolimab. This TCR came from an adult with an advanced solid tumor such as melanoma, head and neck, liver or kidney cancer. The chain joins TRBV5-1 to TRBJ2-7; 7 bases line up with TRBD1. The CDR3 nucleotides read TGCGCCAGCAGCTCGGCCGGGACAGAAAAGCAGTACTTC. It codes for CASSSAGTEKQYF.